Listed here are 14 T cell receptor beta chains from one sample, sequenced in a study of cytomegalovirus exposure and HLA in healthy donors. Both 60 Vbeta primers and 13 Jbeta primers went into the PCR. TCRdb's copy holds only in-frame clones and misses some; the assay was immunoSEQ multiplex PCR. Among around 150,000 clones listed, approximately 61% were seen once. Sequences were obtained from PBMCs. Source of these receptors: a human donor in good health.

This chain joins TRBV5-1 and TRBJ1-1; D ambiguous. The V gene lost 3 bases and the J gene lost 1 base, with 7 bases spanning the gap. Germline loops: CDR1 SGHRS, CDR2 YFSETQ. The CDR3 consists of 13 residues. The CDR3 protein is CASSSNTNTEAFF. The CDR3 DNA reads as TGCGCCAGCAGCTCCAACACGAACACTGAAGCTTTCTTT.

The V call is TRBV7-6, the J call TRBJ1-5; possible D gene TRBD1, 6 bases. The germline V gene has CDR1 SGHVS and CDR2 FNYEAQ. The CDR3 contains 13 residues. V lost 5 bases to trimming and J lost 7 bases, with 12 bases between them. Written as DNA, the CDR3 is TGTGCCAGCAGCGGAAACAGGGACCAGCCCCAGCATTTT. This encodes CASSGNRDQPQHF.

The rearrangement joins TRBV7-6 to TRBJ2-1; weak D call: TRBD2 (5 bases). This CDR3 region has 15 residues. V lost 5 bases and J lost 0, with 11 bases in between. The germline V gene encodes CDR1 SGHVS and CDR2 FNYEAQ. CDR3 nucleotides: TGTGCCAGCAGCCCGCGGGCCAGCTCCTACAATGAGCAGTTCTTC. This encodes CASSPRASSYNEQFF.

J is TRBJ2-7 and V is TRBV4-1; 7 bases align to TRBD2. Germline assignment: CDR1 MGHRA and CDR2 YSYEKL. This CDR3 has 16 amino acids. Germline trimming cut 1 base from V and 3 bases from J; bases unmatched to any gene: 9. CDR3 nucleotides: TGCGCCAGCAGCCAAGGGGTGGGACTACTCTTCTACGAGCAGTACTTC. Its translation is CASSQGVGLLFYEQYF.

Comments on this clone: An end of the junction differs from the germline gene, which may be a read error. The gene calls are TRBV7-7 and TRBJ2-5; D might be TRBD1 (6 bases). CDR1 is SSHAT and CDR2 is FNYEAQ in the germline V gene (reference sequence). The CDR3 contains 14 residues. CDR3 DNA sequence: TGTGCTAGCAACTCAGGACAGATACAAGAGACCCAGTACTTC. Translation gives CASNSGQIQETQYF.

The rearrangement links TRBV15 to TRBJ2-7; 7 nucleotides agree with TRBD2. This CDR3 spans 13 amino acids. The V segment lost 5 bases and the J segment 5 bases; nucleotides outside the gene matches: 6. The germline V gene encodes CDR1 LNHNV and CDR2 YYDKDF (reference sequence). CDR3 sequence reads: CATSLITSDEQYF. The DNA for the CDR3 is TGTGCCACCAGCCTCATAACTAGCGACGAGCAGTACTTC.

The V gene is TRBV7-9, the J gene TRBJ2-3, with TRBD2 matching over 9 bases. CDR3 length equals 13 residues. Germline V CDR1 and CDR2: SEHNR, FQNEAQ (reference sequence). V lost 3 bases to trimming and J lost 5 bases; unmatched junction nucleotides: 0. CDR3 bases: TGTGCCAGCAGCTTTAGCGGGGGAGATACGCAGTATTTT. This translates into CASSFSGGDTQYF. The full variable domain, completed using reference TRBV7-9 and TRBJ2-3, is DTGVSQNPRHKITKRGQNVTFRCDPISEHNRLYWYRQTLGQGPEFLTYFQNEAQLEKSRLLSDRFSAERPKGSFSTLEIQRTEQGDSAMYLCASSFSGGDTQYFGPGTRLTVL.

This clone has only a few counts. The rearrangement joins TRBV11-3 to TRBJ1-2; D possibly corresponds to TRBD1 (5 bases). Germline CDR1 and CDR2: SGHNT and YENEEA. The CDR3 consists of 15 residues. V gave up 0 bases and J gave up 1 base, with 9 bases separating them. CDR3 protein: CASSLDPTDNYGYTF. The DNA of the CDR3 is TGTGCCAGCAGCTTAGATCCGACAGATAACTATGGCTACACCTTC.

The V gene is TRBV11-2, the J gene TRBJ2-1; 7 bases map to TRBD2. Germline CDR1 is SGHAT and CDR2 is FQNNGV. This CDR3 contains 16 residues. J was trimmed by 4 bases and V by 5 bases; bases with no gene match: 11. The CDR3 region is CASSRRISGQYNEQFF. The CDR3 DNA reads TGTGCCAGCAGCCGAAGGATTAGCGGGCAATACAATGAGCAGTTCTTC.

This chain uses TRBV5-6 with TRBJ1-1; a possible D gene is TRBD1 (6 bases). Germline CDR1 is SGHDT and CDR2 is YYEEEE. The CDR3 is 12 residues long. Trimming stripped 6 bases from V and 1 base from J, with 7 bases between. The DNA for the CDR3 is TGTGCCAGCAACAGGGCGAACACTGAAGCTTTCTTT. It encodes CASNRANTEAFF. Supplemented by reference TRBV5-6 and TRBJ1-1, the full variable domain reads DAGVTQSPTHLIKTRGQQVTLRCSPKSGHDTVSWYQQALGQGPQFIFQYYEEEERQRGNFPDRFSGHQFPNYSSELNVNALLLGDSALYLCASNRANTEAFFGQGTRLTVV.

The chain couples TRBV18 to TRBJ2-1; no firm D call. V lost 5 bases and J lost 10, with 15 bases in between. This CDR3 is built from 13 residues. Looked up from germline, CDR1 is KGHSH and CDR2 is LQKENI. The CDR3 DNA reads TGTGCCAGCTCATCGAACACGGCACAGGAGCAGTTCTTC. Its translation: CASSSNTAQEQFF.

This clone has only a few counts. V and J are TRBV7-2 and TRBJ2-1, with a weak D call TRBD1 (5 bases). Deletions cut 5 bases from V and 10 bases from J, with 15 bases between. Germline CDR1 and CDR2: SGHTA and FQGNSA. This CDR3 contains 13 residues. The CDR3 protein is CASSPSLWGEQFF. The CDR3 nucleotides read TGTGCCAGCAGCCCGAGCTTATGGGGCGAGCAGTTCTTC.

This chain uses TRBV15 with TRBJ2-5, with TRBD1 identical over 9 bases. The J call is in doubt because the DNA end fits TRBJ2-7 better. CDR3 length: 15 amino acids. CDR1 and CDR2 (germline): LNHNV, YYDKDF (reference sequence). CDR3 loop: CATSGWTGATYEQYF. In nucleotides, the CDR3 is TGTGCCACCAGCGGCTGGACAGGGGCTACCTACGAGCAGTACTTC.

V is TRBV18 and J is TRBJ2-1, with 15 positions matching TRBD2. V lost 9 bases to trimming and J lost 5 bases; unmatched junction nucleotides: 8. This CDR3 region has 16 residues. CDR1 is KGHSH, CDR2 LQKENI, per germline. The CDR3: CASSGTSGRTNNEQFF. DNA of the CDR3: TGTGCCAGTTCCGGGACTAGCGGGAGGACTAACAATGAGCAGTTCTTC. The full variable domain, with the rest looked up from reference TRBV18 and TRBJ2-1, is NAGVMQNPRHLVRRRGQEARLRCSPMKGHSHVYWYRQLPEEGLKFMVYLQKENIIDESGMPKERFSAEFPKEGPSILRIQQVVRGDSAAYFCASSGTSGRTNNEQFFGPGTRLTVL.